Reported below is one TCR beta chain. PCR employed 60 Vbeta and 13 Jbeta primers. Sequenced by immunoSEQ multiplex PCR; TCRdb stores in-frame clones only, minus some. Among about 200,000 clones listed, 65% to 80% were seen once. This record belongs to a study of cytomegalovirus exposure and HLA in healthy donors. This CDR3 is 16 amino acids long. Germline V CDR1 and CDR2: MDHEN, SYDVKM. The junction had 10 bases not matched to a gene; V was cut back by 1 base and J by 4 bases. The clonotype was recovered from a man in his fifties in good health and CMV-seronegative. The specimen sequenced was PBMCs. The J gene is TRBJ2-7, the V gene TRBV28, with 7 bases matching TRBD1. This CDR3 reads CASSLLGPGQRYEQYF. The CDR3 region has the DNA TGTGCCAGCAGTTTATTGGGGCCGGGACAGCGGTACGAGCAGTACTTC.